This TCR beta chain was identified in a study of shared clonotypes between healthy human individuals. Notes on the study in general: Only a few donors were included, so the genetic and exposure-history diversity represented was limited.

Only Caucasian adults living in Nashville, Tennessee made up the donor group. In this sample, this clone turned up many times. Antigen unknown. The CDR3 totals 13 residues. Germline V gene data show CDR1 as SQVTM and CDR2 as ANQGSEA. Trimming cost V 3 bases and J 1 base; bases outside gene matches: 2. Each cell subset's genomic DNA was divided evenly among several immunoSEQ plates. The data were produced by immunoSEQ multiplex PCR, yet TCRdb's version contains in-frame clones alone and is incomplete. The table shows some 2,000,000 clones, with 85% to 95% occurring only once. The chain couples TRBV29-1 to TRBJ1-1; TRBD1 aligns across 7 bases. Sequencing was carried out using naive CD4+ T cells sorted from blood. Described subset: CD45RA+ positively selected. The receptor's source is a man between 18 and 35 years old in good health. In DNA form, the CDR3 reads TGCAGCGTTGAGACAGGGAAGAACACTGAAGCTTTCTTT. Translation gives CSVETGKNTEAFF.